The 18 T cell receptor beta chains presented below share a single source sample, sequenced in a study of T cells after yellow fever vaccination. TCRdb reprocessed the 5' RACE reads via MiXCR and lists one record per CDR3 protein. The table shows roughly 180,000 distinct CDR3 sequences, with about 6% occurring only once. The material sequenced was CD4+ T cells sorted from PBMCs, taken on the day of the first yellow fever vaccination. The source is a man younger than 35 who received the YFV17D yellow fever vaccine.

This clonotype was observed at least ten times. The gene calls are TRBV19 and TRBJ2-2, with TRBD2 as a possible D gene (5 bases). CDR3 size: 12 residues. Germline CDR1 and CDR2: LNHDA and SQIVND (reference sequence). Trimming cost V 9 bases and J 3 bases, with 8 bases left between them. The CDR3 sequence: CASPGDTGELFF. DNA of the CDR3: TGTGCCAGCCCCGGGGACACCGGGGAGCTGTTTTTT.

This clonotype was counted many times. The chain has TRBV7-2 and TRBJ2-4; D remains ambiguous. Germline V CDR1 and CDR2: SGHTA, FQGNSA. Trimming shortened V by 1 base and J by 0 bases, and 10 bases separated the two germline ends. The CDR3 has 16 residues. Written as DNA, the CDR3 is TGTGCCAGCAGCTTAGATGAGGCCATAGCCAAAAACATTCAGTACTTC. Amino acids: CASSLDEAIAKNIQYF.

This clonotype occurred many times. This chain uses TRBV7-2 with TRBJ2-3; tentatively, D is TRBD2 (7 bases). V lost 3 bases to trimming and J lost 8 bases, with 15 bases between them. The CDR3 extends over 14 amino acids. Germline assignment: CDR1 SGHTA and CDR2 FQGNSA. Written as DNA, the CDR3 is TGTGCCAGCAGCTTTTACGAGGGAGGGGGTACGCAGTATTTT. This gives the protein CASSFYEGGGTQYF.

This sequence joins TRBV28 and TRBJ1-4, with 7 bases aligning to TRBD1. The V gene's germline CDR1 is MDHEN and CDR2 SYDVKM. The V and J ends lost 0 bases and 8 bases, in that order; junction bases with no gene match: 6. The CDR3 consists of 15 residues. In DNA, the CDR3 is TGTGCCAGCAGTTTATGGCAGGGGGGGCGGGAAAAACTGTTTTTT. Protein product: CASSLWQGGREKLFF.

This clonotype came up many times. This chain connects TRBV12-3 or TRBV12-4 to TRBJ1-2, with D possibly TRBD1 on 6 matching bases. CDR3 length: 14 amino acids. V was clipped by 3 bases and J by 7 bases, with 15 bases between them. DNA for the CDR3: TGTGCCAGCAGTTTCGGGGGCGCAGAGTTTGGCTACACCTTC. As protein: CASSFGGAEFGYTF.

This clonotype was counted at least ten times. The genes are TRBV20-1 and TRBJ2-4; TRBD1 is a possible D gene (5 bases). V gave up 0 bases and J gave up 2 bases, with 11 bases separating them. CDR1 and CDR2 (germline): DFQATT, SNEGSKA (reference sequence). There are 15 residues in the CDR3. The CDR3 nucleotides are TGCAGTGCTAGAGACAGGGTCGGAACCAAAAACATTCAGTACTTC. Translation: CSARDRVGTKNIQYF.

This clonotype was recorded a few times. V usage is TRBV5-1 and J usage is TRBJ1-1; a weak D match, TRBD1 (5 bases). The CDR3 runs 15 residues. V lost 7 bases and J 1 base, leaving 17 bases between the germline ends. From germline, CDR1 is SGHRS and CDR2 YFSETQ. CDR3 loop: CASYVNLGGNTEAFF. The CDR3 DNA is TGCGCCAGCTATGTTAATCTTGGGGGGAACACTGAAGCTTTCTTT.

This clonotype was counted at least ten times. In nucleotides, the CDR3 is TGTGCCATCAGTGAGCCGGGATCTTTAATGAGCCCAGATACGCAGTATTTT. Translated, it gives CAISEPGSLMSPDTQYF. V and J are TRBV10-3 and TRBJ2-3, with D possibly being TRBD2 (5 bases). The V and J ends lost 2 bases and 4 bases respectively, with 19 bases between them. CDR1 and CDR2 (germline): ENHRY, SYGVKD. The length of the CDR3 is 17 residues.

This clonotype was seen more than once but under ten times. The V gene is TRBV11-2, the J gene TRBJ1-2, with 11 nucleotides matching TRBD1. Germline CDR1 is SGHAT and CDR2 is FQNNGV. Trimming removed 5 bases from V and 4 bases from J; junction bases left unmatched: 3. The CDR3 is 14 residues long. CDR3 amino acids: CASSQGQGGYGYTF. In DNA form, the CDR3 reads TGTGCCAGCAGCCAGGGACAGGGGGGCTATGGCTACACCTTC.

The chain combines TRBV4-2 with TRBJ1-6; D call uncertain. V was trimmed by 0 bases and J by 1 base, leaving 7 bases between them. CDR1 and CDR2 (germline): LGHNA, YNFKEQ. The CDR3 spans 16 residues. In nucleotides, the CDR3 is TGTGCCAGCAGCCAAGAGGGTGGTTCCTATAATTCACCCCTCCACTTT. This gives the protein CASSQEGGSYNSPLHF.

The J gene is TRBJ2-6, the V gene TRBV4-3; D is ambiguous. Trimming cost V 2 bases and J 0 bases, with 11 bases left between them. This CDR3 region has 17 residues. The germline CDR1 and CDR2 sequences are LGHNA and YSLEER. The CDR3 DNA reads as TGCGCCAGCAGCCAAAAGGTCCCCAGCTCTGGGGCCAACGTCCTGACTTTC. Protein product: CASSQKVPSSGANVLTF.

This clonotype has ten or more counts. The chain is built from TRBV2 and TRBJ2-2; D is perhaps TRBD1 (8 bases). From germline, CDR1 is SNHLY and CDR2 FYNNEI. V lost 9 bases, J lost 7 bases, and 15 bases lay in between. The CDR3 sequence is 13 residues long. In nucleotides, the CDR3 is TGTGCCAGTGCGACAGGGGAGGGCGGGGAGCTGTTTTTT. As protein: CASATGEGGELFF.

This clonotype occurred many times. The CDR3 loop reads CASSFGFPNTGELFF. As DNA, the CDR3 is TGTGCCAGCAGCTTTGGTTTCCCGAACACCGGGGAGCTGTTTTTT. The chain combines TRBV5-4 with TRBJ2-2; D is ambiguous. In germline, CDR1 is SGHNT, CDR2 YYREEE (reference sequence). V lost 2 bases to trimming and J lost 0 bases, with 8 bases between them. The CDR3 length is 15 residues. Based on the CDR3 plus reference TRBV5-4 and TRBJ2-2, the full variable domain is ETGVTQSPTHLIKTRGQQVTLRCSSQSGHNTVSWYQQALGQGPQFIFQYYREEENGRGNFPPRFSGLQFPNYSSELNVNALELDDSALYLCASSFGFPNTGELFFGEGSRLTVL.

The chain combines TRBV5-1 with TRBJ2-3, with 8 nucleotides matching TRBD1. V shed 3 bases and J 3 bases; nucleotides not matched to a gene: 6. The CDR3 totals 15 residues. Germline V lookup: CDR1 SGHRS, CDR2 YFSETQ. The CDR3 is CASSSSGTGTDTQYF. The CDR3, as DNA: TGCGCCAGCAGCTCCTCCGGGACAGGTACAGATACGCAGTATTTT.

The chain recombines TRBV7-9 with TRBJ2-3; D is uncertain. Germline V gene lookup returns CDR1 SEHNR and CDR2 FQNEAQ (reference sequence). The CDR3 contains 12 residues. Trimming removed 5 bases from V and 6 bases from J, with 9 bases in between. CDR3 region: CASSLIADTQYF. As DNA, the CDR3 is TGTGCCAGCAGCCTAATAGCTGATACGCAGTATTTT.

This clonotype appeared many times. The gene calls are TRBV7-2 and TRBJ1-1; D may be TRBD1 (6 bases). CDR1 is SGHTA and CDR2 is FQGNSA in the germline V gene. The CDR3 sequence is 14 residues long. V was cut by 8 bases and J by 5 bases, with 18 bases left in between. The CDR3 bases are TGTGCCAGCCGGTGGACAGACATAAGAACTGAAGCTTTCTTT. The encoded protein is CASRWTDIRTEAFF.

The chain employs TRBV6-5 and TRBJ1-2; possibly TRBD1 for D (6 bases). V dropped 7 bases and J dropped 8 bases, with 17 bases sitting between them. The CDR3 sequence is 13 residues long. CDR1 and CDR2 from the germline V gene are MNHEY and SVGAGI. CDR3 in DNA: TGTGCCAGCATCGATCCCAGGGGACGGGGCTACACCTTC. This translates into CASIDPRGRGYTF.

This clonotype was seen a few times. V gene TRBV5-1 combines with J gene TRBJ1-1, with D maybe TRBD1 (5 bases). Germline values: CDR1 SGHRS, CDR2 YFSETQ. Trimming stripped 4 bases from V and 2 bases from J, with 12 bases between. The CDR3 has 14 residues. The CDR3 here is CASSTTGANTEAFF. The CDR3 DNA is TGCGCCAGCAGCACTACAGGAGCTAACACTGAAGCTTTCTTT.